These T cell receptor beta chains were read from a single sample in a study of cytomegalovirus exposure and HLA in healthy donors. Generated by immunoSEQ multiplex PCR, the TCRdb table keeps only in-frame clones and is missing some. Its listing shows 77,000 or so clones. Specimen: PBMCs. The receptors here all came from a man under 40 in good health and CMV-seronegative. The CDR3 runs from the conserved cysteine through the conserved F or W. The D gene is left open where the match is weak. Clone size, where shown, is once, few, many, or a class for clones that have expanded.

clone size: NA; D gene: TRBD2; V gene: TRBV7-9; J gene: TRBJ2-1; CDR3 DNA: TGTGCCAGCAGCTTGGGGGGACTAGCGGGGCTCTACAATGAGCAGTTCTTC; CDR3 protein: CASSLGGLAGLYNEQFF
clone size: NA; D gene: TRBD2; V gene: TRBV5-1; J gene: TRBJ2-3; CDR3 DNA: TGCGCCAGCAGTCTAAGGACTAGCGGGAGAACAGATACGCAGTATTTT; CDR3 protein: CASSLRTSGRTDTQYF
clone size: NA; D gene: TRBD2; V gene: TRBV9; J gene: TRBJ2-1; CDR3 DNA: TGTGCCAGCAGCGTAGGCCCCCCGGGACTAGCGGCCTACAATGAGCAGTTCTTC; CDR3 protein: CASSVGPPGLAAYNEQFF
clone size: NA; D gene: NA; V gene: TRBV30; J gene: TRBJ2-2; CDR3 DNA: TGTGCCTGGGATTACCTAGACAGGAACACCGGGGAGCTGTTTTTT; CDR3 protein: CAWDYLDRNTGELFF
clone size: NA; D gene: NA; V gene: TRBV5-1; J gene: TRBJ1-2; CDR3 DNA: TGCGCCAGCAGCTTGGACAAGGGACGGGGGGGCTATGGCTACACCTTC; CDR3 protein: CASSLDKGRGGYGYTF
clone size: NA; D gene: NA; V gene: TRBV4-1; J gene: TRBJ2-1; CDR3 DNA: TGCGCCAGCAGCCCCAGCGGGCCCTACAATGAGCAGTTCTTC; CDR3 protein: CASSPSGPYNEQFF
clone size: NA; D gene: NA; V gene: TRBV7-8; J gene: TRBJ2-7; CDR3 DNA: TGTGCCAGCAGCTTAAAAGCGGTCTTCTCCTACGAGCAGTACTTC; CDR3 protein: CASSLKAVFSYEQYF
clone size: NA; D gene: NA; V gene: TRBV4-3; J gene: TRBJ1-2; CDR3 DNA: TGCGCCAGCAGCCTCGGCTGGGGCGGCTACACCTTC; CDR3 protein: CASSLGWGGYTF
clone size: NA; D gene: TRBD1; V gene: TRBV7-9; J gene: TRBJ2-2; CDR3 DNA: TGTGCCAGCAGCCCCCTTGAAGGACAGGGGAACACCGGGGAGCTGTTTTTT; CDR3 protein: CASSPLEGQGNTGELFF
clone size: NA; D gene: TRBD1; V gene: TRBV2; J gene: TRBJ2-1; CDR3 DNA: TGTGCCACCAAGTATGACAGGGCAAAGGAGCAGTTCTTC; CDR3 protein: CATKYDRAKEQFF
clone size: NA; D gene: TRBD2; V gene: TRBV5-1; J gene: TRBJ2-5; CDR3 DNA: TGCGCCAGCAGCTATACTCCTAGCGGGGGGGAGACCCAGTACTTC; CDR3 protein: CASSYTPSGGETQYF
clone size: NA; D gene: TRBD2; V gene: TRBV27; J gene: TRBJ2-1; CDR3 DNA: TGTGCCAGCAGTTCCCCCCGCTGGCGGGGGGGATCGAATGAGCAGTTCTTC; CDR3 protein: CASSSPRWRGGSNEQFF
clone size: NA; D gene: NA; V gene: TRBV7-9; J gene: TRBJ1-4; CDR3 DNA: TGTGCCAGCAGCCCGGGCCGGGGATCGACTAATGAAAAACTGTTTTTT; CDR3 protein: CASSPGRGSTNEKLFF
clone size: NA; D gene: NA; V gene: TRBV7-9; J gene: TRBJ2-1; CDR3 DNA: TGTGCCAGCAGCTTAGACAGTCGGTCCTACAATGAGCAGTTCTTC; CDR3 protein: CASSLDSRSYNEQFF
clone size: NA; D gene: NA; V gene: TRBV20-1; J gene: TRBJ1-2; CDR3 DNA: TGCAGTGCTACGCTCAGCTATGGCTACACCTTC; CDR3 protein: CSATLSYGYTF
clone size: NA; D gene: NA; V gene: TRBV7-3; J gene: TRBJ1-4; CDR3 DNA: TGTGCCAGCAGCTTAGGGGCAGGGCCTAATGAAAAACTGTTTTTT; CDR3 protein: CASSLGAGPNEKLFF
clone size: medium-sized; D gene: NA; V gene: TRBV4-3; J gene: TRBJ2-6; CDR3 DNA: TGCGCCAGCAGCCAAGATAGGGGCTCTGGGGCCAACGTCCTGACTTTC; CDR3 protein: CASSQDRGSGANVLTF
clone size: NA; D gene: NA; V gene: TRBV28; J gene: TRBJ1-1; CDR3 DNA: TGTGCCAGCATCACCGTTATTTCTGTCACAGGGAACACTGAAGCTTTCTTT; CDR3 protein: CASITVISVTGNTEAFF
clone size: NA; D gene: TRBD1; V gene: TRBV11-2; J gene: TRBJ2-7; CDR3 DNA: TGTGCCAGCAGCGCAGGGGGAGCCTACGAGCAGTACTTC; CDR3 protein: CASSAGGAYEQYF
clone size: NA; D gene: TRBD1; V gene: TRBV18; J gene: TRBJ1-1; CDR3 DNA: TGTGCCAGCTCACCTAGACAGGGGGCCCTATTAGGCGACACTGAAGCTTTCTTT; CDR3 protein: CASSPRQGALLGDTEAFF
clone size: NA; D gene: TRBD1; V gene: TRBV27; J gene: TRBJ1-5; CDR3 DNA: TGTGCCAGCAGGGACAGGGGGAGGAGCAATCAGCCCCAGCATTTT; CDR3 protein: CASRDRGRSNQPQHF
clone size: NA; D gene: TRBD1; V gene: TRBV9; J gene: TRBJ2-2; CDR3 DNA: TGTGCCAGCAGCGTTTGGACAGGGCCCGGGGAGCTGTTTTTT; CDR3 protein: CASSVWTGPGELFF
clone size: NA; D gene: TRBD2; V gene: TRBV5-4; J gene: TRBJ2-3; CDR3 DNA: TGTGCCAGCAGCCAAGGCGGGAGTGGCGCAGATACGCAGTATTTT; CDR3 protein: CASSQGGSGADTQYF
clone size: NA; D gene: NA; V gene: TRBV5-1; J gene: TRBJ2-3; CDR3 DNA: TGCGCCAGCAGCCAACCTGACAACACAGATACGCAGTATTTT; CDR3 protein: CASSQPDNTDTQYF
clone size: NA; D gene: TRBD1; V gene: TRBV27; J gene: TRBJ1-1; CDR3 DNA: TGTGCCAGCCTCGACAGGGTGAACACTGAAGCTTTCTTT; CDR3 protein: CASLDRVNTEAFF
clone size: NA; D gene: NA; V gene: TRBV7-8; J gene: TRBJ2-1; CDR3 DNA: TGTGCCAGCAGCTTAGCGCGGCGGGTTGGGCCCTACAATGAGCAGTTCTTC; CDR3 protein: CASSLARRVGPYNEQFF
clone size: NA; D gene: TRBD1; V gene: TRBV6-5; J gene: TRBJ1-6; CDR3 DNA: TGTGCCAGCAGTTATTCAGGGGGGAATTCACCCCTCCACTTT; CDR3 protein: CASSYSGGNSPLHF
clone size: NA; D gene: NA; V gene: TRBV9; J gene: TRBJ1-2; CDR3 DNA: TGTGCCAGCAGCGTAGCTAGCGGGCTGGATGGCTACACCTTC; CDR3 protein: CASSVASGLDGYTF
clone size: NA; D gene: NA; V gene: TRBV30; J gene: TRBJ2-7; CDR3 DNA: TGTGCCTGGAGTATGAACGAGCAGTACTTC; CDR3 protein: CAWSMNEQYF
clone size: NA; D gene: TRBD2; V gene: TRBV29-1; J gene: TRBJ2-1; CDR3 DNA: TGCAGCTGGGCCTTAGCGGGAGGGGATAGTGAGCAGTTCTTC; CDR3 protein: CSWALAGGDSEQFF
clone size: NA; D gene: TRBD1; V gene: TRBV18; J gene: TRBJ2-7; CDR3 DNA: TGTGCCAGCTCACAGACAGGGGGCCAACAAACCAGCTACGAGCAGTACTTC; CDR3 protein: CASSQTGGQQTSYEQYF
clone size: NA; D gene: NA; V gene: TRBV4-1; J gene: TRBJ2-7; CDR3 DNA: TGCGCCAGCAGCCAAGGTCTGAAGTTCAGCTCCTACGAGCAGTACTTC; CDR3 protein: CASSQGLKFSSYEQYF
clone size: NA; D gene: TRBD1; V gene: TRBV29-1; J gene: TRBJ2-3; CDR3 DNA: TGCAGCGTTGTCCATGACAGGGGATTTTGGGGAGATACGCAGTATTTT; CDR3 protein: CSVVHDRGFWGDTQYF